Following are 14 T cell receptor beta chains from one sample sequenced in a study of identical twins listed by TCRdb under 2016. The library was prepared using 5' RACE. TCRdb records Illumina HiSeq 2000 as the sequencer. TCRdb ran its own pipeline on the public reads, namely fastp trimming at Q25 and MiXCR clone calling, and kept in-frame beta chains. CDR3 protein sequences are deduplicated, and each keeps its most common genes and DNA. The sample table lists some 460,000 distinct CDR3 sequences, 13% to 15% of them with a count of one. The top ten constitute 0.5% to 0.65% of the sample. A further study also used this sample, focusing on yellow fever vaccine responses in identical twins.

Sequencing input: CD4+ T cells sorted from blood. The receptor source for this set is a young woman in good health.

The J gene is TRBJ2-3, the V gene TRBV5-5; the D is unclear. Trimming removed 2 bases from V and 4 bases from J, with 8 bases in between. The CDR3 runs to 13 residues. Per the germline V gene, CDR1 is SGHKS and CDR2 is YYEKEE (reference sequence). The CDR3 protein is CASSFGSPDTQYF. The CDR3 DNA is TGTGCCAGCAGCTTCGGATCTCCAGATACGCAGTATTTT.

The chain joins TRBV5-6 to TRBJ2-1; no reliable D call. V was cut by 4 bases and J by 2 bases, with 4 bases left in between. The germline CDR1 and CDR2 sequences are SGHDT and YYEEEE. The CDR3 has 12 residues. CDR3 sequence reads: CASSHAYNEQFF. The CDR3 nucleotides read TGTGCCAGCAGCCACGCCTACAATGAGCAGTTCTTC.

This sequence joins TRBV3-1 and TRBJ2-3, with TRBD2 matching over 8 bases. This CDR3 has 13 residues. CDR1 and CDR2 (germline): LGHDT, YNNKEL (reference sequence). The junction had 11 bases not matched to a gene; V was cut back by 4 bases and J by 14 bases. The CDR3 DNA reads as TGTGCCAGCAGCCCGAGCTTGCGGGAGGCCTTGTATTTT. This codes for CASSPSLREALYF.

This clonotype was recorded at least ten times. The chain combines TRBV12-3 or TRBV12-4 with TRBJ1-1, with 8 positions matching TRBD1. J gave up 7 bases and V 6 bases, and 7 bases lay outside the gene matches. This CDR3 comprises 13 residues. The CDR3 region is CASSWTGTGEAFF. The CDR3 region has the DNA TGTGCCAGCAGCTGGACAGGGACCGGTGAAGCTTTCTTT.

This clonotype was observed at least ten times. V is TRBV7-9 and J is TRBJ2-5; D remains ambiguous. The CDR3 contains 12 residues. The ends were cut back, 5 bases at V and 5 bases at J, with 9 bases in the middle. Germline V gene sequence: CDR1 SEHNR, CDR2 FQNEAQ (reference sequence). The DNA for the CDR3 is TGTGCCAGCAGCCGCCTCGTGGAGACCCAGTACTTC. As protein: CASSRLVETQYF.

The chain combines TRBV14 with TRBJ2-7, with 13 positions matching TRBD2. J lost 3 bases, V lost 4 bases, and 6 bases had no gene match. This CDR3 has 16 residues. The V gene's germline CDR1 is SGHDN and CDR2 FVKESK. In DNA, the CDR3 is TGTGCCAGCAGCCGCGGGACTAGCGGGATTCTCTACGAGCAGTACTTC. Its protein is CASSRGTSGILYEQYF.

This clonotype showed up just a few times. J is TRBJ2-1 and V is TRBV20-1, with TRBD2 matching over 12 bases. The CDR3 loop spans 15 amino acids. Germline loops: CDR1 DFQATT, CDR2 SNEGSKA (reference sequence). J lost 9 bases, V lost 3 bases, and 9 bases had no gene match. CDR3 amino acids: CSASLRLAGDGEQFF. For the CDR3, the DNA is TGCAGTGCTAGCCTTCGACTAGCGGGAGACGGTGAGCAGTTCTTC.

This clonotype was recorded a few times. The chain recombines TRBV6-2 or TRBV6-3 with TRBJ2-3; maybe TRBD1 (6 bases). Trimming pared 2 bases from V and 6 bases from J, leaving 21 bases between. CDR3 length: 17 residues. Germline V lookup: CDR1 MNHEY, CDR2 SVGEGT. This CDR3 reads CASSYRDKIFGTDTQYF. The CDR3 DNA follows: TGTGCCAGCAGTTACCGGGACAAAATTTTCGGGACGGATACGCAGTATTTT.

This clonotype showed up many times. The chain couples TRBV12-3 or TRBV12-4 to TRBJ2-1; D gene unclear. The CDR3 spans 15 residues. Trimming removed 2 bases at V and 7 bases at J, with 15 bases between. Here the CDR3 DNA reads TGTGCCAGCAGTTTACGTGGTTGGGTGGGAAATGAGCAGTTCTTC. Translation: CASSLRGWVGNEQFF.

The chain is built from TRBV7-9 and TRBJ2-6, with D possibly being TRBD1 (5 bases). The CDR3 runs to 16 residues. Trimming cost V 2 bases and J 2 bases, with 10 bases left between them. From germline, CDR1 is SEHNR and CDR2 FQNEAQ (reference sequence). This CDR3 reads CASSLSPGTGANVLTF. In nucleotides, the CDR3 is TGTGCCAGCAGCTTATCCCCAGGGACTGGGGCCAACGTCCTGACTTTC.

This clonotype was counted a few times. Here the CDR3 DNA reads TGCAGTGCTAGAGAGAGTCGGGGATCCTATAATTCACCCCTCCACTTT. This translates into CSARESRGSYNSPLHF. The rearrangement links TRBV20-1 to TRBJ1-6; D remains unclear. From germline, CDR1 is DFQATT and CDR2 SNEGSKA (reference sequence). CDR3 length: 16 residues. V dropped 0 bases and J dropped 1 base, with 10 bases sitting between them.

The V and J genes are TRBV7-8 and TRBJ2-5; 8 bases agree with TRBD1. The J segment lost 0 bases and the V segment lost 5 bases, leaving 8 bases of the junction unmatched. The CDR3 is 16 residues long. CDR1 is SGHVS and CDR2 is FQNEAQ in the germline V gene. The CDR3 sequence is CASSRRRQGYQETQYF. CDR3 DNA sequence: TGTGCCAGCAGCAGACGAAGACAGGGGTACCAAGAGACCCAGTACTTC.

This clonotype came up a few times. The chain has TRBV10-3 and TRBJ1-5; no clear D. The V gene's germline CDR1 is ENHRY and CDR2 SYGVKD. This CDR3 has 12 residues. V was shortened by 2 bases and J by 5 bases, with 4 bases between the two germline ends. The CDR3, as DNA: TGTGCCATCAGTGAGCCTTATCAGCCCCAGCATTTT. It translates to CAISEPYQPQHF.

In this sample, this clonotype turned up a few times. V and J are TRBV7-9 and TRBJ1-1; D not resolved. In germline, CDR1 is SEHNR, CDR2 FQNEAQ (reference sequence). Trimming cost V 5 bases and J 6 bases, with 7 bases left between them. The CDR3 spans 11 residues. Here the CDR3 DNA reads TGTGCCAGCAGCAGATACCCTGAAGCTTTCTTT. Amino acid sequence: CASSRYPEAFF. Drawing the rest from reference TRBV7-9 and TRBJ1-1, the complete variable domain is DTGVSQNPRHKITKRGQNVTFRCDPISEHNRLYWYRQTLGQGPEFLTYFQNEAQLEKSRLLSDRFSAERPKGSFSTLEIQRTEQGDSAMYLCASSRYPEAFFGQGTRLTVV.